These 10 T cell receptor beta chains originate from one sample sequenced in a study of T cells after yellow fever vaccination. MiXCR, applied by TCRdb to the 5' RACE reads, yields one record per CDR3 protein. The sample includes 450,000 to 550,000 distinct CDR3 sequences, 20% to 25% of them seen just once. Specimen: PBMCs, collected roughly 23 days after the first yellow fever vaccination. The receptor set was obtained from a man aged 18 to 29 who received the YFV17D yellow fever vaccine.

CDR3 in amino acids: CASSLRPRGRNEQFF. CDR3 coding DNA: TGCGCCAGCAGCTTGCGACCCCGGGGTCGAAATGAGCAGTTCTTC. The chain has TRBV5-1 and TRBJ2-1, with a tentative D call TRBD2 (5 bases). CDR3 length: 15 residues. The germline V gene encodes CDR1 SGHRS and CDR2 YFSETQ. V was pared by 1 base and J by 7 bases, with 15 bases between.

This clonotype was recorded at least ten times. J is TRBJ1-4 and V is TRBV20-1; no clear D gene. The germline gives CDR1 DFQATT, CDR2 SNEGSKA (reference sequence). This CDR3 is built from 12 residues. The V and J ends lost 7 bases and 3 bases respectively, with 9 bases between them. The CDR3 spells CSVSDSNEKLFF. CDR3 DNA: TGCAGTGTTTCGGACTCTAATGAAAAACTGTTTTTT.

This chain connects TRBV21-1 to TRBJ2-5; the table's D call, TRBD1, has no DNA check behind it. TRBV21-1 is described as a pseudogene. There are 17 residues in the CDR3. CDR3 sequence: CASSKKPSNGTEETQYF. The CDR3 DNA sequence: TGTGCCAGCAGCAAAAAGCCATCGAATGGGACGGAAGAGACCCAGTACTTC.

This clonotype has a handful of counts. This sequence joins TRBV10-3 and TRBJ2-3; tentative D call: TRBD1 (5 bases). The CDR3 is 15 amino acids. The V and J ends lost 2 bases and 2 bases respectively, with 11 bases between them. The germline CDR1 and CDR2 sequences are ENHRY and SYGVKD. DNA of the CDR3: TGTGCCATCAGTGAGATGGGGCAGCACACAGATACGCAGTATTTT. Residues: CAISEMGQHTDTQYF.

The chain links TRBV7-9 to TRBJ2-1, with D unclear. The CDR3 runs to 13 residues. The germline V gene has CDR1 SEHNR and CDR2 FQNEAQ (reference sequence). V dropped 6 bases and J dropped 4 bases, with 10 bases sitting between them. The CDR3 DNA follows: TGTGCCAGCAGGGAATCCTTGTACAATGAGCAGTTCTTC. As protein: CASRESLYNEQFF.

The rearrangement links TRBV3-1 to TRBJ2-1, with a tentative D call TRBD2 (5 bases). Germline CDR1 is LGHDT and CDR2 is YNNKEL (reference sequence). The CDR3 has 15 residues. Trimming stripped 0 bases from V and 3 bases from J, with 9 bases between. CDR3 region: CASSQDSGFYNEQFF. The DNA of the CDR3 is TGTGCCAGCAGCCAAGACAGCGGATTCTACAATGAGCAGTTCTTC.

This clonotype has ten or more counts. The chain combines TRBV12-3 or TRBV12-4 with TRBJ1-1, with D possibly TRBD1 on 5 matching bases. This CDR3 is 12 amino acids long. V was trimmed by 8 bases and J by 1 base, leaving 8 bases between them. As DNA, the CDR3 is TGTGCCAGCTCTAGGGGGAACACTGAAGCTTTCTTT. Translated, it gives CASSRGNTEAFF.

This clonotype was observed a single time. V gene TRBV6-1 combines with J gene TRBJ2-3, with a tentative D call TRBD2 (7 bases). In germline, CDR1 is MNHNS, CDR2 SASEGT. CDR3 length equals 14 residues. The germline V and J ends were trimmed by 8 bases and 7 bases, with 19 bases remaining between them. CDR3 sequence: CASDWQAGAHTQYF. The CDR3 DNA sequence: TGTGCCAGCGACTGGCAGGCGGGGGCGCATACGCAGTATTTT.

This clonotype came up a few times. The V and J genes are TRBV5-1 and TRBJ2-5; 8 bases align to TRBD1. The germline V gene encodes CDR1 SGHRS and CDR2 YFSETQ. The CDR3 is 17 amino acids. V lost 0 bases, J lost 0 bases, and 7 bases stayed unmatched. In nucleotides, the CDR3 is TGCGCCAGCAGCTTGGTTCCGGACAGGGCCTACCAAGAGACCCAGTACTTC. Translation gives CASSLVPDRAYQETQYF.

This clonotype turned up a few times. The chain links TRBV21-1 to TRBJ2-7; the DNA was not compared with TRBD1, the D call given in the table. TRBV21-1 is noted as a pseudogene. CDR3 length: 17 residues. Here the CDR3 DNA reads TGTGCCAGCAGCAAAGAAGGTTCCGCGCCTCTACCCTACGAGCAGTACGTC. Residues: CASSKEGSAPLPYEQYV.